These T cell receptor beta chains were read from a single sample in a study of naive and memory T cell subsets. TCRdb re-derived calls from the UMI-ligation and nested PCR reads in MiXCR, one entry per CDR3 protein. The sample gives 30,000 to 35,000 distinct CDR3 sequences, roughly 6.6% of which show up once; roughly 3.3% is in the top ten. The starting material was skin, obtained from a tuberculin skin test site. These receptors were collected from an adult in good health. The CDR3 runs from the conserved cysteine through the conserved F or W. D genes are given only for firm matches. Some rows have no size entry. The others give once, few or many, or a class for an expanded clone.

clone_size	d_call	v_call	j_call	cdr3_aa	cdr3_nt
NA	TRBD1	TRBV20-1	TRBJ1-1	CSARDLAQGARTEAFF	TGCAGTGCTAGAGACCTCGCACAGGGGGCGCGAACTGAAGCTTTCTTT
NA	NA	TRBV19	TRBJ2-2	CATKQGPRAGELFF	TGTGCCACCAAACAGGGTCCCCGAGCAGGGGAGCTGTTTTTT
many	TRBD1	TRBV6-4	TRBJ2-3	CASSDGTGGADTQYF	TGTGCCAGCAGTGACGGGACAGGGGGCGCAGATACGCAGTATTTT
many	NA	TRBV2	TRBJ2-1	CASRSDEGGRVYNEQFF	TGTGCCAGCCGATCGGATGAAGGAGGGCGGGTATACAATGAGCAGTTCTTC
many	NA	TRBV29-1	TRBJ2-1	CSVELGSNEQFF	TGCAGCGTTGAATTAGGGTCCAATGAGCAGTTCTTC
many	NA	TRBV18	TRBJ2-3	CASSPQRVTDTQYF	TGTGCCAGCTCACCACAGCGGGTCACAGATACGCAGTATTTT
NA	NA	TRBV4-1	TRBJ2-2	CASSQAGATGELFF	TGCGCCAGCAGCCAAGCGGGCGCCACCGGGGAGCTGTTTTTT
many	TRBD1	TRBV5-6	TRBJ1-1	CASSSGTGGRSTEAFF	TGTGCCAGCAGCTCCGGGACAGGGGGCCGTTCGACTGAAGCTTTCTTT
many	NA	TRBV21-1	TRBJ2-4	CASSENTSGGFVAKNIQYF	TGTGCCAGCAGCGAAAATACTAGCGGGGGCTTCGTAGCCAAAAACATTCAGTACTTC
few	TRBD1	TRBV9	TRBJ1-1	CASSVDPGTVNTEAFF	TGTGCCAGCAGCGTAGATCCCGGGACAGTGAACACTGAAGCTTTCTTT
many	TRBD1	TRBV9	TRBJ2-5	CASSAEDRGQETQYF	TGTGCCAGCAGCGCGGAGGACAGGGGACAAGAGACCCAGTACTTC
many	NA	TRBV11-2	TRBJ1-1	CASTPTGNTEAFF	TGTGCCAGCACCCCGACGGGGAACACTGAAGCTTTCTTT
few	NA	TRBV5-1	TRBJ1-6	CASRPLGDSPLHF	TGCGCCAGCAGGCCCCTGGGGGATTCACCCCTCCACTTT
many	TRBD2	TRBV4-2	TRBJ2-7	CASSQGTSGTYEQYF	TGTGCCAGCAGCCAAGGGACTAGCGGCACCTACGAGCAGTACTTC
many	NA	TRBV20-1	TRBJ2-7	CSATGTDSSYEQYF	TGCAGTGCTACAGGGACGGATAGCTCCTACGAGCAGTACTTC
NA	TRBD2	TRBV6-5	TRBJ2-3	CASMRGAFGDTQYF	TGTGCCAGCATGCGGGGGGCGTTCGGAGATACGCAGTATTTT
few	NA	TRBV6-4	TRBJ1-5	CASSDSGGVQPQHF	TGTGCCAGCAGTGACTCTGGAGGTGTTCAGCCCCAGCATTTT